The rows below give T cell receptor beta chains drawn from one sample of a study of Tregs in tolerant kidney transplant recipients. TCRdb's table, derived via immunoSEQ multiplex PCR, lists solely in-frame clones and lacks some. The sample carries 85,000 to 95,000 clones, more than 80% recorded once. Sequencing input: CD8+ T cells from blood. The receptors were gathered from a human donor in good health. CDR3s include the opening cysteine and the closing phenylalanine or tryptophan. The D gene is left open where the match is weak. A clone size is listed for some rows: how often the clone was seen (once, few, many), or a class if it is expanded.

>NA|TRBJ1-4|TRBV19|NA
TGTGCCAGTAGTCCCCCCCAGTGGAATGAAAAACTGTTTTTT
CASSPPQWNEKLFF
>NA|TRBJ2-3|TRBV7-9|NA
TGTGCCAGCAGCTTAGGAGGGTTGGAAGATACGCAGTATTTT
CASSLGGLEDTQYF
>NA|TRBJ1-5|TRBV10-3|TRBD1
TGTGCCATCAGTGAGGGGGACAGGCGGAATCAGCCCCAGCATTTT
CAISEGDRRNQPQHF
>NA|TRBJ1-3|TRBV11-2|NA
TGTGCCAGCAGCTTAGTAGGCCCGCGGGACTCTGGAAACACCATATATTTT
CASSLVGPRDSGNTIYF
>NA|TRBJ1-3|TRBV19|NA
TGTGCCAGTAGTATTGCCAGTTTTTCTGGAAACACCATATATTTT
CASSIASFSGNTIYF
>NA|TRBJ1-3|TRBV18|TRBD1
TGTGCCAGCTCACCTGGACAGGGTGGAAACACCATATATTTT
CASSPGQGGNTIYF
>NA|TRBJ1-5|TRBV19|NA
TGTGCCAGTAGTGTCCGGGACACTAATCAGCCCCAGCATTTT
CASSVRDTNQPQHF
>NA|TRBJ2-7|TRBV21-1|NA
TGTGCCAGCAGCAATGGGGCAGGCACCTACGAGCAGTACTTC
CASSNGAGTYEQYF
>once|TRBJ2-5|TRBV5-4|TRBD2
TGTGCCAGCAGCTCCACGAGCGGGAGAGTTACAGGCATCGGGGAGACCCAGTACTTC
CASSSTSGRVTGIGETQYF
>NA|TRBJ2-7|TRBV6-6|TRBD1
TGTGCCAGCAGTTACGGGACAGGGTTCTCCTACGAGCAGTACTTC
CASSYGTGFSYEQYF
>NA|TRBJ1-1|TRBV6-5|NA
TGTGCCAGCAGCCGCTGGCAGGGGAGCACTGAAGCTTTCTTT
CASSRWQGSTEAFF
>NA|TRBJ1-5|TRBV9|NA
TGTGCCAGCAGCGTAGAATACCGGGCCGCGAGCGATCAGCCCCAGCATTTT
CASSVEYRAASDQPQHF
>NA|TRBJ2-1|TRBV5-1|TRBD2
TGCGCCAGCAGCTTGATAAGGACTAGCGGGAGGGGGGAGCAGTTCTTC
CASSLIRTSGRGEQFF
>few|TRBJ1-6|TRBV4-1|TRBD1
TGCGCCAGCAGCCAAGAGGGACAGGGTGTCTCACCCCTCCACTTT
CASSQEGQGVSPLHF
>NA|TRBJ1-2|TRBV9|NA
TGTGCCAGCGAGGGGGTGGATGGCTACACCTTC
CASEGVDGYTF
>NA|TRBJ1-2|TRBV5-1|NA
TGCGCCACGTCCGCGGGGTTTGGCTACACCTTC
CATSAGFGYTF
>NA|TRBJ1-5|TRBV6-5|TRBD1
TGTGCCAGCAGTGGACAGGGGGCCGGCAATCAGCCCCAGCATTTT
CASSGQGAGNQPQHF
>once|TRBJ2-1|TRBV7-6|NA
TGTGCCAGCAGCTCCGGTGGGGGACTCAATGAGCAGTTCTTC
CASSSGGGLNEQFF
>NA|TRBJ2-3|TRBV7-9|NA
TGTGCCAGCAGCTTAGGATCGGGGGCCACCCTCATAGATACGCAGTATTTT
CASSLGSGATLIDTQYF
>NA|TRBJ1-6|TRBV6-6|NA
TGTGCCAGCAGCACTTCCGGGGGGGGTGGATCACCCCTCCACTTT
CASSTSGGGGSPLHF
>NA|TRBJ2-2|TRBV27|NA
TGTGCCAGCAGTTTAGCGCTGGCGGGGTACGACACCGGGGAGCTGTTTTTT
CASSLALAGYDTGELFF